This is a list of T cell receptor beta chains from one sample in a study of blood T cell repertoires in COVID-19. The protocol was immunoSEQ multiplex PCR, while the TCRdb copy is restricted to in-frame clones and leaves out a portion. The table records over 150,000 clones, roughly nine tenths of them present only once. The sample taken for sequencing was peripheral blood. Every receptor here comes from a man between 25 and 39 years old with acute or convalescent COVID-19. Each CDR3 is given with its conserved first and last residue. Fields, in order: V gene, clone size, D gene, J gene, CDR3 protein, CDR3 DNA. A D gene is named only where the DNA matches it firmly. The size field is filled for only some rows; it gives once, few, many or a size class.

V gene: TRBV4-2
clone size: .
D gene: TRBD1
J gene: TRBJ1-2
CDR3 protein: CASSQGDTGVIYGYTF
CDR3 DNA: TGTGCCAGCAGCCAAGGAGATACAGGGGTGATATATGGCTACACCTTC

V gene: TRBV9
clone size: .
D gene: TRBD2
J gene: TRBJ2-3
CDR3 protein: CASSVGGGGADTQYF
CDR3 DNA: TGTGCCAGCAGCGTAGGGGGCGGGGGAGCAGATACGCAGTATTTT

V gene: TRBV14
clone size: .
D gene: TRBD1
J gene: TRBJ1-1
CDR3 protein: CASSRDRATEAFF
CDR3 DNA: TGTGCCAGCAGCCGGGACAGGGCCACTGAAGCTTTCTTT

V gene: TRBV3-1/TRBV3-2
clone size: .
D gene: TRBD1
J gene: TRBJ1-6
CDR3 protein: CASSQGQGGSPLHF
CDR3 DNA: TGTGCCAGCAGCCAAGGACAGGGGGGTTCACCCCTCCACTTT

V gene: TRBV3-1/TRBV3-2
clone size: .
D gene: .
J gene: TRBJ1-3
CDR3 protein: CASRTENSGNTIYF
CDR3 DNA: TGTGCCAGTCGGACAGAAAACTCTGGAAACACCATATATTTT

V gene: TRBV6-1
clone size: .
D gene: TRBD2
J gene: TRBJ2-7
CDR3 protein: CASSEVTSGGTYSYEQYF
CDR3 DNA: TGTGCCAGCAGCGAAGTCACTAGCGGGGGCACTTACTCCTACGAGCAGTACTTC

V gene: TRBV11-3
clone size: .
D gene: .
J gene: TRBJ1-6
CDR3 protein: CASSLGSTGSPLHF
CDR3 DNA: TGTGCCAGCAGCTTAGGATCGACGGGATCACCCCTCCACTTT

V gene: TRBV19
clone size: .
D gene: .
J gene: TRBJ2-4
CDR3 protein: CARSARHPTLGVAKNIQYF
CDR3 DNA: TGTGCCAGGAGTGCTAGGCACCCCACCTTAGGAGTAGCCAAAAACATTCAGTACTTC

V gene: TRBV5-4
clone size: once
D gene: .
J gene: TRBJ1-1
CDR3 protein: CASSLYSVAEAFF
CDR3 DNA: TGTGCCAGCAGCTTGTATTCAGTCGCTGAAGCTTTCTTT

V gene: TRBV7-9
clone size: .
D gene: TRBD1
J gene: TRBJ2-1
CDR3 protein: CASSSGTGEAIEQFF
CDR3 DNA: TGTGCCAGCAGCTCCGGGACAGGGGAAGCAATTGAGCAGTTCTTC

V gene: TRBV5-1
clone size: .
D gene: TRBD2
J gene: TRBJ2-3
CDR3 protein: CASSATSGRRTDTQYF
CDR3 DNA: TGCGCCAGCAGCGCGACTAGCGGGAGGCGCACAGATACGCAGTATTTT

V gene: TRBV28
clone size: .
D gene: TRBD2
J gene: TRBJ2-7
CDR3 protein: CASRFLGTSGAYEQYF
CDR3 DNA: TGTGCCAGCAGGTTCCTCGGGACTAGCGGGGCCTACGAGCAGTACTTC

V gene: TRBV7-2
clone size: once
D gene: .
J gene: TRBJ2-7
CDR3 protein: CASSLRGFYEQYF
CDR3 DNA: TGTGCCAGCAGCTTACGCGGTTTCTACGAGCAGTACTTC

V gene: TRBV2
clone size: once
D gene: TRBD2
J gene: TRBJ2-7
CDR3 protein: CASSGLSAGLAGPSYEQYF
CDR3 DNA: TGTGCCAGCAGTGGTCTTTCGGCGGGGCTAGCGGGGCCCTCCTACGAGCAGTACTTC

V gene: TRBV6-6
clone size: .
D gene: TRBD2
J gene: TRBJ2-1
CDR3 protein: CASSRVGGRATRGNEQFF
CDR3 DNA: TGTGCCAGCAGTCGGGTTGGTGGGAGGGCCACAAGAGGCAATGAGCAGTTCTTC

V gene: TRBV12-3/TRBV12-4
clone size: .
D gene: .
J gene: TRBJ2-2
CDR3 protein: CASSGQNTGELFF
CDR3 DNA: TGTGCCAGCAGCGGACAGAACACCGGGGAGCTGTTTTTT

V gene: TRBV10-3
clone size: .
D gene: .
J gene: TRBJ1-2
CDR3 protein: CAISENQGGYTF
CDR3 DNA: TGTGCCATCAGTGAGAATCAGGGGGGCTACACCTTC

V gene: TRBV7-9
clone size: .
D gene: TRBD1
J gene: TRBJ2-2
CDR3 protein: CASAGFAGGNTGELFF
CDR3 DNA: TGTGCCAGCGCCGGATTCGCAGGGGGCAACACCGGGGAGCTGTTTTTT

V gene: TRBV7-2
clone size: .
D gene: .
J gene: TRBJ1-2
CDR3 protein: CASSPQTVYGYTF
CDR3 DNA: TGTGCCAGCAGCCCCCAGACAGTTTATGGCTACACCTTC

V gene: TRBV6-5
clone size: .
D gene: .
J gene: TRBJ1-1
CDR3 protein: CASRLANTEAFF
CDR3 DNA: TGTGCCAGCCGGCTAGCGAACACTGAAGCTTTCTTT

V gene: TRBV19
clone size: .
D gene: .
J gene: TRBJ2-7
CDR3 protein: CASSSHRVPYEQYF
CDR3 DNA: TGTGCCAGTAGTAGCCACAGGGTCCCCTACGAGCAGTACTTC

V gene: TRBV19
clone size: .
D gene: TRBD2
J gene: TRBJ2-1
CDR3 protein: CASSPGLANEQFF
CDR3 DNA: TGTGCCAGTAGCCCGGGACTAGCTAATGAGCAGTTCTTC

V gene: TRBV5-1
clone size: .
D gene: TRBD1
J gene: TRBJ2-7
CDR3 protein: CASSPGGTGPSYEQYF
CDR3 DNA: TGCGCCAGCAGCCCAGGGGGAACAGGGCCTTCCTACGAGCAGTACTTC

V gene: TRBV20-1
clone size: .
D gene: .
J gene: TRBJ1-5
CDR3 protein: CSASSSTVYNQPQHF
CDR3 DNA: TGCAGTGCCAGTTCGTCGACAGTGTACAATCAGCCCCAGCATTTT

V gene: TRBV5-1
clone size: .
D gene: TRBD1
J gene: TRBJ1-6
CDR3 protein: CASSLGTGDSPPLHF
CDR3 DNA: TGCGCCAGCAGCCTAGGGACAGGGGATTCTCCACCCCTCCACTTT

V gene: TRBV19
clone size: once
D gene: TRBD1
J gene: TRBJ2-7
CDR3 protein: CASSIHRTGPYEQYF
CDR3 DNA: TGTGCCAGTAGTATCCATAGGACAGGTCCCTACGAGCAGTACTTC